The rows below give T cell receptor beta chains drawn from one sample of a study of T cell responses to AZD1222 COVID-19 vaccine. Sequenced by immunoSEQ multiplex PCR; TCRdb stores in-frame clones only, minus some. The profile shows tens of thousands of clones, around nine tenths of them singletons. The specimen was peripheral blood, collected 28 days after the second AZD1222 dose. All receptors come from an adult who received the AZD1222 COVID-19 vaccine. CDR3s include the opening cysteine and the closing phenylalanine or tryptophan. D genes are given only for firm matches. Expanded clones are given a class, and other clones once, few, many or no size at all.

CDR3nt: TGTGCCATCAGTGAGGGACAGGGGACCGGGGAGCTGTTTTTT
CDR3aa: CAISEGQGTGELFF
abundance: -
d_gene: TRBD1
j_gene: TRBJ2-2
v_gene: TRBV10-3

CDR3nt: TGTGCCAGCTCACTTGACAACTCTGGAAACACCATATATTTT
CDR3aa: CASSLDNSGNTIYF
abundance: -
d_gene: -
j_gene: TRBJ1-3
v_gene: TRBV18

CDR3nt: TGTGCCAGCAGCTTAACACCGAAGGGGGGCCTGAACATTCAGTACTTC
CDR3aa: CASSLTPKGGLNIQYF
abundance: -
d_gene: -
j_gene: TRBJ2-4
v_gene: TRBV7-8

CDR3nt: TGTGCCAGCTCACCACGCACAGGGGGCTCTGGGGCCAACGTCCTGACTTTC
CDR3aa: CASSPRTGGSGANVLTF
abundance: once
d_gene: TRBD1
j_gene: TRBJ2-6
v_gene: TRBV18

CDR3nt: TGTGCCAGCAGCCATGAAATCTCCTACACAGATACGCAGTATTTT
CDR3aa: CASSHEISYTDTQYF
abundance: -
d_gene: -
j_gene: TRBJ2-3
v_gene: TRBV11-2

CDR3nt: TGTGCCAGCAGCTTAGGGTTAAGGGAGGGAGGAGAATCACCCCTCCACTTT
CDR3aa: CASSLGLREGGESPLHF
abundance: -
d_gene: -
j_gene: TRBJ1-6
v_gene: TRBV11-3

CDR3nt: TGTGCCAGCAGCTTTGAGACAGGGGACCAAGAGACCCAGTACTTC
CDR3aa: CASSFETGDQETQYF
abundance: -
d_gene: TRBD1
j_gene: TRBJ2-5
v_gene: TRBV7-6

CDR3nt: TGCGCCAGCAGCTTGGTCGGGACAGGTCAGGCTAATCTACACACCTTC
CDR3aa: CASSLVGTGQANLHTF
abundance: -
d_gene: TRBD1
j_gene: TRBJ1-2
v_gene: TRBV5-1

CDR3nt: TGCAGCGTTGGGTTTGGTCCCAACTATGGCTACACCTTC
CDR3aa: CSVGFGPNYGYTF
abundance: -
d_gene: -
j_gene: TRBJ1-2
v_gene: TRBV29-1

CDR3nt: TGTGCCAGCAGCGACGGGACATACTCTTATGGCTACACCTTC
CDR3aa: CASSDGTYSYGYTF
abundance: -
d_gene: -
j_gene: TRBJ1-2
v_gene: TRBV7-6

CDR3nt: TGTGCCAGCAGCCCGGGGACGGAGTCTGAAGCTTTCTTT
CDR3aa: CASSPGTESEAFF
abundance: -
d_gene: -
j_gene: TRBJ1-1
v_gene: TRBV13

CDR3nt: TGTGCCAGCAGCCCCCCCAGCACAGATACGCAGTATTTT
CDR3aa: CASSPPSTDTQYF
abundance: -
d_gene: -
j_gene: TRBJ2-3
v_gene: TRBV28

CDR3nt: TGCAGCGTTGGATTCCAGGGGTACACTGAAGCTTTCTTT
CDR3aa: CSVGFQGYTEAFF
abundance: -
d_gene: -
j_gene: TRBJ1-1
v_gene: TRBV29-1

CDR3nt: TGCGCCAGCACTTTGGGCGGGGGCGAAAAACTGTTTTTT
CDR3aa: CASTLGGGEKLFF
abundance: -
d_gene: -
j_gene: TRBJ1-4
v_gene: TRBV10-2